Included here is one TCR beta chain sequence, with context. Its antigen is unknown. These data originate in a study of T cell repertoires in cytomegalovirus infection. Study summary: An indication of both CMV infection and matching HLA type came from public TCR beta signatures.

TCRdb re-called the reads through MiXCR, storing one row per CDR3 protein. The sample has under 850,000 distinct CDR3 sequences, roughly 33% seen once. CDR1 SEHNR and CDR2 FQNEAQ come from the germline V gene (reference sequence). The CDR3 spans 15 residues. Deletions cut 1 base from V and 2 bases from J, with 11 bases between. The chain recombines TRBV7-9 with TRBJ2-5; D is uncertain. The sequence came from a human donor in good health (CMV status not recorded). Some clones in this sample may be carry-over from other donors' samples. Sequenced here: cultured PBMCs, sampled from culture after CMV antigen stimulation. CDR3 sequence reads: CASSLDGAPQETQYF. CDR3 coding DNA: TGTGCCAGCAGCTTAGACGGCGCCCCACAAGAGACCCAGTACTTC.